This passage covers 2 T cell receptor beta chains from one sample sequenced in a study of spatial heterogeneity in lung cancer. A single record per CDR3 protein comes from TCRdb applying MiXCR to the 5' RACE reads. The sample records 40,000 to 45,000 distinct CDR3 sequences, roughly 13% being singletons. This sample's time point: sample taken at primary tumor resection. Whole RNA from tumor, nontumor lung or frozen PBMC was sequenced unsorted. This specimen consisted of PBMCs, obtained at surgery. Every receptor here comes from a male donor with early-stage non-small cell lung cancer.

The genes are TRBV20-1 and TRBJ2-1; 8 nucleotides align to TRBD1. The CDR3 totals 16 residues. The V and J ends lost 3 bases and 0 bases, in that order; junction bases with no gene match: 7. Germline assignment: CDR1 DFQATT and CDR2 SNEGSKA (reference sequence). CDR3 loop: CSASRQGWGSYNEQFF. CDR3 nucleotide sequence: TGCAGTGCTAGCCGACAGGGGTGGGGCTCCTACAATGAGCAGTTCTTC.

This clonotype has only a few counts. The V call is TRBV10-2, the J call TRBJ2-3; 14 nucleotides match TRBD2. Unmatched junction bases numbered 3, after V lost 6 bases and J lost 1 base. Germline-derived CDR1 and CDR2 are WSHSY and SAAADI. The CDR3 has 16 residues. The CDR3 nucleotides read TGCGCCAGCAGGAAGGGACTAGCGGGGGGCACAGATACGCAGTATTTT. It codes for CASRKGLAGGTDTQYF.